This T cell receptor beta chain is from a study of response to subunit inactivated influenza vaccine. A word on this clonotype: Its antigen is as yet unknown.

A single record per CDR3 protein comes from TCRdb applying MiXCR to the RT-PCR reads. The sample has around 850,000 distinct CDR3 sequences, 18% seen once. Study outcomes and limitations: Few additional T cells are recruited per seasonal influenza vaccination, authors suggested.

The receptor's source is a man aged 50 or older who received an inactivated influenza vaccine. Specimen: PBMCs from blood, collected around 5 days after vaccination.

In DNA, the CDR3 is TGCAGTGCGGAAACCCTGGGACTTCCACCCACAGATACGCAGTATTTT. Translation: CSAETLGLPPTDTQYF. The V and J genes are TRBV20-1 and TRBJ2-3; D may be TRBD2 (6 bases). The germline CDR1 and CDR2 sequences are DFQATT and SNEGSKA (reference sequence). This CDR3 has 16 amino acids. Trimming took 6 bases from V and 2 from J, leaving 21 bases between them.